This TCR beta chain was sequenced during a study of long-term antiretroviral therapy in people with HIV. With survey level as its setting, the immunoSEQ assay was v3.0. Sequencing used immunoSEQ multiplex PCR; TCRdb keeps in-frame clones, though not all of them. The profile shows 30,000 to 50,000 clones, around nine tenths of them singletons. CDR3 length: 15 residues. Per the germline V gene, CDR1 is SSHAT and CDR2 is FNYEAQ (reference sequence). Points on this clone: One end of the junction is discordant with germline, which a read error may explain.

The sequences come from unsorted PBMCs, collected just before starting antiretroviral therapy. The TCR originated in a woman aged 18 to 35 with HIV. The chain has TRBV7-7 and TRBJ2-5; 11 bases match TRBD2. CDR3 region: CASSLELAGDKTQYF. Here the CDR3 DNA reads TGTGCTAGCAGCTTAGAACTAGCGGGAGACAAGACCCAGTACTTC.